The 20 T cell receptor beta chains below all came from one sample that was sequenced in a study of T-cell memory formation after mild COVID-19 (dated by TCRdb to the early 2020s). Receptor amplification or capture employed 5' RACE. The reads were generated on an Illumina NovaSeq 6000. TCRdb redid the processing of the public reads, applying fastp at Q25 and MiXCR, and retained in-frame beta chains. Identical CDR3 protein sequences are pooled into one entry, listed with their most common genes and DNA. The sample table holds fewer than 350,000 distinct CDR3 sequences, of which 13% to 15% were seen once. The ten largest clones add up to under 25% of the sample. Sequencing input: PBMCs or a T cell subset sorted from them (not recorded which). The source is a man younger than 35 who had mild COVID-19 (a few samples of this study predate the infection). The sample titles of this study are shuffled in the database, so cell type and time point are left out; the donor was told from shared clones.

There are many counts of this clonotype. The CDR3 nucleotides read TGTGCCAGCAGCGCTCGGACTAGCGGCGATACGCAGTATTTT. Its protein product is CASSARTSGDTQYF. The chain combines TRBV7-9 with TRBJ2-3, with TRBD2 matching over 10 bases. J was trimmed by 6 bases and V by 5 bases; bases with no gene match: 5. Germline CDR1 and CDR2: SEHNR and FQNEAQ (reference sequence). The CDR3 totals 14 residues.

This clonotype was observed many times. This chain joins TRBV12-3 or TRBV12-4 and TRBJ1-2, with D uncertain. V gave up 3 bases and J gave up 6 bases, with 11 bases separating them. The CDR3 is 13 amino acids. In nucleotides, the CDR3 is TGTGCCAGCAGTTTTATCCCTCGCCATGGCTACACCTTC. Translated, it gives CASSFIPRHGYTF.

CDR3 sequence reads: CASSQDSAETQYF. As DNA, the CDR3 is TGTGCCAGCAGCCAAGATTCGGCAGAGACCCAGTACTTC. The chain links TRBV4-2 to TRBJ2-5, with D uncertain. The V and J ends lost 0 bases and 4 bases respectively, with 6 bases between them. CDR1 and CDR2 from the germline V gene are LGHNA and YNFKEQ. CDR3 length equals 13 residues.

The chain joins TRBV20-1 to TRBJ1-5; 8 bases line up with TRBD1. V trimming: 3 bases; J trimming: 5 bases; junction bases outside the gene matches: 12. The CDR3 contains 16 residues. CDR1 and CDR2 from the germline V gene are DFQATT and SNEGSKA (reference sequence). CDR3 residues: CSASPRTGSRDQPQHF. The CDR3 region has the DNA TGCAGTGCTAGTCCCCGGACAGGGTCAAGGGATCAGCCCCAGCATTTT.

This chain joins TRBV7-2 and TRBJ2-5; 9 bases agree with TRBD2. The CDR3 loop spans 17 amino acids. The V gene's germline CDR1 is SGHTA and CDR2 FQGNSA. The J segment lost 4 bases and the V segment lost 3 bases, leaving 12 bases of the junction unmatched. This CDR3 is CASSFGNSGGGPETQYF. The DNA of the CDR3 is TGTGCCAGCAGCTTTGGGAATAGCGGGGGAGGTCCAGAGACCCAGTACTTC.

This clonotype was counted once. The chain couples TRBV13 to TRBJ2-2; D not resolved. V was clipped by 7 bases and J by 7 bases, with 10 bases between them. Germline V gives CDR1 PRHDT, CDR2 FYEKMQ (reference sequence). There are 12 residues in the CDR3. The CDR3, as DNA: TGTGCCAGCACTAATCGAGGCGGGGAGCTGTTTTTT. It encodes CASTNRGGELFF.

This clonotype came up a few times. V gene TRBV5-1 combines with J gene TRBJ1-2, with D perhaps matching TRBD1 (6 bases). Deletions cut 4 bases from V and 6 bases from J, with 16 bases between. Per the germline V gene, CDR1 is SGHRS and CDR2 is YFSETQ. This CDR3 spans 14 amino acids. The CDR3 sequence: CASSQGHLDDGYTF. CDR3 sequence (DNA): TGCGCCAGCAGCCAGGGACATTTAGATGATGGCTACACCTTC.

V is TRBV5-1 and J is TRBJ1-1; no firm D call. Per germline, CDR1 SGHRS and CDR2 YFSETQ. With 2 bases removed from V and 4 bases from J, the gap between germline ends came to 6 bases. The length of the CDR3 is 12 residues. The CDR3 nucleotides read TGCGCCAGCAGCTTCGATGGCACTGAAGCTTTCTTT. It codes for CASSFDGTEAFF.

The J gene is TRBJ2-7, the V gene TRBV5-6, with a possible D match to TRBD1 (6 bases). CDR1 and CDR2 from the germline V gene are SGHDT and YYEEEE. V was cut by 0 bases and J by 4 bases, with 8 bases left in between. The CDR3 loop spans 13 amino acids. CDR3 region: CASSLGTEYEQYF. The DNA of the CDR3 is TGTGCCAGCAGCTTGGGGACAGAGTACGAGCAGTACTTC. Drawing the rest from reference TRBV5-6 and TRBJ2-7, the complete variable domain is DAGVTQSPTHLIKTRGQQVTLRCSPKSGHDTVSWYQQALGQGPQFIFQYYEEEERQRGNFPDRFSGHQFPNYSSELNVNALLLGDSALYLCASSLGTEYEQYFGPGTRLTVT.

This clonotype was seen a few times. The V call is TRBV9, the J call TRBJ1-6; D unclear. CDR1 SGDLS and CDR2 YYNGEE come from the germline V gene. The CDR3 runs to 16 residues. V was pared by 4 bases and J by 2 bases, with 13 bases between. CDR3 sequence reads: CASSPTGSAYNSPLHF. The CDR3 bases are TGTGCCAGCAGCCCAACGGGGAGCGCCTATAATTCACCCCTCCACTTT.

This clonotype was seen ten or more times. This chain joins TRBV4-2 and TRBJ2-5; D could derive from TRBD1 or TRBD2 (5 bases each). The germline gives CDR1 LGHNA, CDR2 YNFKEQ. The CDR3 contains 14 residues. V dropped 3 bases and J dropped 3 bases, with 11 bases sitting between them. CDR3 in amino acids: CASSQGDAEETQYF. DNA for the CDR3: TGTGCCAGCAGCCAGGGGGACGCGGAAGAGACCCAGTACTTC.

This chain connects TRBV20-1 to TRBJ1-2; D remains ambiguous. The CDR3 contains 11 residues. Germline CDR1 and CDR2: DFQATT and SNEGSKA (reference sequence). V was cut by 1 base and J by 5 bases, with 5 bases left in between. CDR3 in amino acids: CSARVGYGYTF. In DNA, the CDR3 is TGCAGTGCTAGAGTTGGTTATGGCTACACCTTC.

This clonotype has a handful of counts. The chain employs TRBV24-1 and TRBJ1-2; the D is unclear. The germline V gene has CDR1 KGHDR and CDR2 SFDVKD. This CDR3 region has 11 residues. Deletions cut 9 bases from V and 0 bases from J, with 4 bases between. The CDR3 DNA sequence: TGTGCCACCGGAGCTAACTATGGCTACACCTTC. It yields the protein CATGANYGYTF.

J is TRBJ2-1 and V is TRBV4-3; the match to TRBD2 covers 14 bases. Germline V CDR1 and CDR2: LGHNA, YSLEER. J gave up 5 bases and V 4 bases, and 7 bases lay outside the gene matches. CDR3 length: 17 residues. CDR3 in amino acids: CASSLRLAGGNHNEQFF. CDR3 DNA sequence: TGCGCCAGCAGCCTGCGACTAGCGGGGGGGAACCACAATGAGCAGTTCTTC.

The rearrangement links TRBV5-5 to TRBJ1-5; D is unclear. This CDR3 region has 14 residues. Germline V gives CDR1 SGHKS, CDR2 YYEKEE (reference sequence). V lost 0 bases and J lost 6, with 10 bases in between. The DNA of the CDR3 is TGTGCCAGCAGCTTGGGGGCTGCGGGTCAGCCCCAGCATTTT. Amino acid sequence: CASSLGAAGQPQHF.

The sample holds a few counts of this clonotype. The V and J genes are TRBV12-3 or TRBV12-4 and TRBJ2-7; 7 bases line up with TRBD2. The CDR3 extends over 15 amino acids. Trimming took 3 bases from V and 7 from J; bases not matched to a gene: 12. The chain's CDR3 is CASSFSASGYVEQYF. CDR3 DNA sequence: TGTGCCAGCAGTTTTTCGGCTAGCGGTTACGTGGAGCAGTACTTC.

The chain is built from TRBV5-1 and TRBJ2-3, with 9 bases fitting TRBD2. Germline assignment: CDR1 SGHRS and CDR2 YFSETQ. This CDR3 spans 14 amino acids. Trimming removed 6 bases from V and 4 bases from J; junction bases left unmatched: 6. The CDR3 protein is CASKAGGGPDTQYF. The CDR3 DNA sequence: TGCGCCAGCAAAGCGGGGGGTGGGCCAGATACGCAGTATTTT.

This clonotype was recorded many times. The chain recombines TRBV6-5 with TRBJ2-1; perhaps TRBD1 as D (6 bases). The CDR3 sequence is 12 residues long. V was pared by 6 bases and J by 10 bases, with 13 bases between. Per germline, CDR1 MNHEY and CDR2 SVGAGI. This CDR3 reads CASSWAGDEQFF. The DNA for the CDR3 is TGTGCCAGCAGCTGGGCAGGGGACGAGCAGTTCTTC.

CDR3 sequence reads: CSVPGQGPYEQYV. The CDR3 nucleotides are TGCAGTGTCCCGGGACAGGGCCCCTACGAGCAGTACGTC. This chain links TRBV20-1 with TRBJ2-7, with 9 positions matching TRBD1. After removal of 7 bases from V and 2 bases from J, the junction contained 6 bases not matched to a gene. This CDR3 has 13 residues. From germline, CDR1 is DFQATT and CDR2 SNEGSKA (reference sequence).

The chain employs TRBV3-1 and TRBJ2-5; no clear D gene. This CDR3 has 15 amino acids. The germline CDR1 and CDR2 sequences are LGHDT and YNNKEL (reference sequence). V lost 0 bases and J lost 3, with 11 bases in between. The CDR3 loop reads CASSQDTGGEETQYF. The DNA of the CDR3 is TGTGCCAGCAGCCAAGATACGGGCGGAGAAGAGACCCAGTACTTC.